One and the same sample provided the 9 T cell receptor beta chains below, sequenced in a study of molecular identifiers for immune sequencing clone quantification. TCRdb processed the PCR reads anew with MiXCR; each CDR3 protein has one entry. The table includes some 680,000 distinct CDR3 sequences, roughly 25% detected once. Material for sequencing was naive CD8+ T cells from blood, with Jurkat cell RNA spiked in. The subset: FACS-sorted CD8+CD4-CCR7+CD45RA+ naive T cells. These receptors originate from a human donor in good health. Some libraries in this study had Jurkat cell RNA spiked in.

The DNA of the CDR3 is TGTGCCAGTAAAGAGGAGGAGAACACTGAAGCTTTCTTT. Its translation: CASKEEENTEAFF. The chain carries TRBV19 and TRBJ1-1; D gene ambiguous. The CDR3 spans 13 residues. From germline, CDR1 is LNHDA and CDR2 SQIVND (reference sequence). V lost 7 bases to trimming and J lost 1 base, with 10 bases between them.

Ten or more counts support this clonotype. The chain carries TRBV27 and TRBJ2-7; possible D gene TRBD2, 5 bases. Between the trimmed V and J ends, which lost 5 bases and 2 bases, there was a span of 13 bases. The CDR3 has 14 amino acids. Germline values: CDR1 MNHEY, CDR2 SMNVEV (reference sequence). The CDR3 DNA reads as TGTGCCAGCAGTCCGAGCGGCGAACCCTACGAGCAGTACTTC. This gives the protein CASSPSGEPYEQYF.

The chain uses TRBV7-9 and TRBJ2-7; 12 bases match TRBD2. This CDR3 contains 15 residues. V gave up 5 bases and J gave up 2 bases; unmatched junction bases: 4. The germline V gene has CDR1 SEHNR and CDR2 FQNEAQ (reference sequence). The CDR3 region is CASSLTSGGTYEQYF. The CDR3 region has the DNA TGTGCCAGCAGCCTAACTAGCGGGGGGACCTACGAGCAGTACTTC.

This clonotype was detected only a few times. The rearrangement uses TRBV4-1 and TRBJ2-6; D unclear. In germline, CDR1 is MGHRA, CDR2 YSYEKL. The V end was cut by 4 bases, the J end by 0 bases, with 10 bases between. The CDR3 sequence is 16 residues long. The CDR3 here is CASSPWGNSGANVLTF. The DNA for the CDR3 is TGCGCCAGCAGCCCGTGGGGAAACTCTGGGGCCAACGTCCTGACTTTC.

The chain uses TRBV9 and TRBJ2-3, with 9 positions matching TRBD1. The CDR3 is 16 amino acids. Germline CDR1 is SGDLS and CDR2 is YYNGEE. Germline trimming cut 1 base from V and 0 bases from J; bases unmatched to any gene: 3. The CDR3 region has the DNA TGTGCCAGCAGCGTAAGACAGGGGGGTAGCACAGATACGCAGTATTTT. Its protein product is CASSVRQGGSTDTQYF.

This sequence joins TRBV12-3 or TRBV12-4 and TRBJ2-1; 14 bases map to TRBD2. V was clipped by 4 bases and J by 5 bases; unmatched bases: 16. This CDR3 is built from 20 residues. The CDR3 protein is CASSSPGTSGGGSGDNEQFF. CDR3 sequence (DNA): TGTGCCAGCAGTTCGCCAGGGACTAGCGGGGGAGGATCTGGGGACAATGAGCAGTTCTTC.

This chain joins TRBV5-6 and TRBJ2-4, with D tentatively TRBD2 (6 bases). CDR3 length: 19 residues. The germline gives CDR1 SGHDT, CDR2 YYEEEE. The V end lost 2 bases, the J end lost 3 bases, and 24 bases lay between the germline ends. The CDR3 coding sequence is TGTGCCAGCAGCTTCAGGAAGTCGGAGGGCGGGATTTTCAAAAACATTCAGTACTTC. It is translated as CASSFRKSEGGIFKNIQYF.

This clonotype was observed many times. The rearrangement joins TRBV7-9 to TRBJ2-4; D perhaps matches TRBD1 (6 bases). The CDR3 loop spans 17 amino acids. With 1 base removed from V and 5 bases from J, the gap between germline ends came to 18 bases. Looked up from germline, CDR1 is SEHNR and CDR2 is FQNEAQ (reference sequence). CDR3 residues: CASSLVQGEWSENIQYF. CDR3 DNA: TGTGCCAGCAGCTTAGTACAGGGCGAATGGTCCGAAAACATTCAGTACTTC.

This clonotype was detected only a few times. The V call is TRBV7-9, the J call TRBJ2-3, with TRBD1 matching over 8 bases. Germline V lookup: CDR1 SEHNR, CDR2 FQNEAQ (reference sequence). This CDR3 is 17 amino acids long. V was clipped by 6 bases and J by 0 bases; unmatched bases: 11. The CDR3 is CASRRDRSLYSTDTQYF. The CDR3, as DNA: TGTGCCAGCAGACGGGACAGGTCCCTTTATAGCACAGATACGCAGTATTTT.